A selection of T cell receptor beta chains follows, all from one sample in a study of shared clonotypes between healthy human individuals. Data came from immunoSEQ multiplex PCR; TCRdb stores just in-frame clones and leaves some out. The data hold about 2.4 million clones, with 80% to 95% observed a single time. Material: naive CD4+ T cells from PBMCs. These receptors were obtained from a man aged 18 to 29 in good health. Some clones in this sample may be carry-over from other donors' samples. Each CDR3 is given with its conserved first and last residue. The D gene is left open where the match is weak. Rows may omit the clone size; those that give it use once, few, many or a size class.

>TRBJ2-3|TRBV28|TRBD2|NA
TGTGCCAGCAGTCCCAGTAGCGGGAGGGCCAAAAGAGATACGCAGTATTTT
CASSPSSGRAKRDTQYF
>TRBJ1-3|TRBV7-6|NA|once
TGTGCCAGCAGCTTAGGGGCAGCCTCTGGAAACACCATATATTTT
CASSLGAASGNTIYF
>TRBJ2-2|TRBV28|NA|NA
TGTGCCAGCGCACCCCCCGGGACTGAAAACACCGGGGAGCTGTTTTTT
CASAPPGTENTGELFF
>TRBJ1-5|TRBV28|NA|NA
TGTGCCAGCAGTCCCGGGGGCAGTGGGGGATGGCAGCCCCAGCATTTT
CASSPGGSGGWQPQHF
>TRBJ2-5|TRBV5-1|NA|NA
TGCGCCAGCAGCTTGGGAGAGTTCTTCGAGACCCAGTACTTC
CASSLGEFFETQYF
>TRBJ2-7|TRBV9|NA|NA
TGTGCCAGCAGCGCTTCCTACGAGCAGTACTTC
CASSASYEQYF
>TRBJ1-4|TRBV28|NA|NA
TGTGCCAGCAGGAACAGCGACGGACCTGAAAAACTGTTTTTT
CASRNSDGPEKLFF
>TRBJ1-5|TRBV18|TRBD1|NA
TGTGCCAGCTCCCGACAGGGTGAGCATCAGCCCCAGCATTTT
CASSRQGEHQPQHF
>TRBJ2-7|TRBV5-8|NA|NA
TGTGCCAGCGGAGCTTCCAGGAGGAGCTCCTACGAGCAGTACTTC
CASGASRRSSYEQYF
>TRBJ2-7|TRBV6-1|TRBD1|once
TGTGCCAGCAGTGAACGGGACAGGGAGTGGTCCTACGAGCAGTACTTC
CASSERDREWSYEQYF
>TRBJ2-1|TRBV16|TRBD1|NA
TGTGCCAGCAGTCCGGACAGGGGGTCCTACAATGAGCAGTTCTTC
CASSPDRGSYNEQFF
>TRBJ2-1|TRBV7-2|TRBD2|NA
TGTGCCAGCAGCTTAGATCGAGCGGGAGCATACAATGAGCAGTTCTTC
CASSLDRAGAYNEQFF
>TRBJ1-1|TRBV5-1|NA|NA
TGCGCCAGCAACCTAGGAGTGACGACCGGGAACACTGAAGCTTTCTTT
CASNLGVTTGNTEAFF
>TRBJ2-6|TRBV30|NA|once
TGTGCCTGGAGTCCTAGGGGGAGCACTGACGCCTCTGGGGCCAACGTCCTGACTTTC
CAWSPRGSTDASGANVLTF
>TRBJ1-1|TRBV30|NA|NA
TGTGCCTGGAGTTGGGAGGGGGGCACTGAAGCTTTCTTT
CAWSWEGGTEAFF
>TRBJ2-3|TRBV7-9|TRBD2|NA
TGTGCCAGCAGCTTACTAGCGGGAGTGAAAGATACGCAGTATTTT
CASSLLAGVKDTQYF
>TRBJ2-5|TRBV9|NA|NA
TGTGCCAGCAGCGATCACAGGTCCGGGGAGACCCAGTACTTC
CASSDHRSGETQYF
>TRBJ1-1|TRBV28|TRBD1|NA
TGTGCCAGCAGTTTGCAGGGGGCTATGAACACTGAAGCTTTCTTT
CASSLQGAMNTEAFF
>TRBJ2-7|TRBV18|NA|NA
TGTGCCAGCTCACCCGGGGTTCAATCTTACGAGCAGTACTTC
CASSPGVQSYEQYF
>TRBJ2-2|TRBV6-5|NA|NA
TGTGCCAGCAACCGCGCCGACTTAGGGGCCGGGGAGCTGTTTTTT
CASNRADLGAGELFF
>TRBJ2-5|TRBV7-3|NA|NA
TGTGCCAGCAGCATTGGCAGGGGGGAAGAGACCCAGTACTTC
CASSIGRGEETQYF
>TRBJ1-6|TRBV6-5|NA|NA
TGTGCCAGCATTGCTCTTAATCCACCCCTCCACTTT
CASIALNPPLHF
>TRBJ2-5|TRBV7-9|TRBD1|NA
TGTGCCAGCAGCAATCGACAGGGGGTGCGGGAGACCCAGTACTTC
CASSNRQGVRETQYF
>TRBJ1-1|TRBV28|NA|few
TGTGCCAGCAGTCCACCCCAGCGCGGAAACACTGAAGCTTTCTTT
CASSPPQRGNTEAFF
>TRBJ2-6|TRBV6-6|TRBD1|NA
TGTGCCAGCAGTCTGCACAGGGGTGGGGGGGCCAACGTCCTGACTTTC
CASSLHRGGGANVLTF
>TRBJ2-7|TRBV7-2|TRBD2|NA
TGTGCCAGCAGCTTATCCGGGACTAGCGGGCCCTACGAGCAGTACTTC
CASSLSGTSGPYEQYF
>TRBJ2-3|TRBV5-1|TRBD1|NA
TGCGCCAGCAGCTTGCCAGGGGGCAGCTCAGATACGCAGTATTTT
CASSLPGGSSDTQYF
>TRBJ1-1|TRBV14|NA|few
TGTGCCAGCAGCCGTTCGCTGGTTCGAGAAGCTTTCTTT
CASSRSLVREAFF
>TRBJ1-4|TRBV10-3|NA|NA
TGTGCCATCAGTGACGGACTCGAAAAACTGTTTTTT
CAISDGLEKLFF
>TRBJ2-4|TRBV6-1|TRBD2|NA
TGTGCCAGCAGTCCCCGGGAGGCCGGCAAAAACATTCAGTACTTC
CASSPREAGKNIQYF
>TRBJ2-5|TRBV7-2|TRBD1|NA
TGTGCCAGCAGCTTGGGGACAGCGATACAAGAGACCCAGTACTTC
CASSLGTAIQETQYF
>TRBJ1-1|TRBV6-6|TRBD1|NA
TGTGCCAGCAGTTATCCGACAGGGACGAACACTGAAGCTTTCTTT
CASSYPTGTNTEAFF
>TRBJ2-7|TRBV4-1|TRBD2|NA
TGCGCCAGCAGCCAGGGTCTAGCGGGAGATCTTAGGAACGAGCAGTACTTC
CASSQGLAGDLRNEQYF
>TRBJ1-1|TRBV29-1|NA|NA
TGCAGCGTACAAGGACGGATGAACACTGAAGCTTTCTTT
CSVQGRMNTEAFF